The following is a T cell receptor beta chain sequence with its context. The antigen remains unidentified. The authors incorporated unique molecular identifiers into the TCR beta cDNA libraries. Input populations of 1 to 10 million T cells gave rise to about 480,000 cDNA molecules. TCRdb redid the calling of the PCR reads with MiXCR, one entry per CDR3 protein. The sample shows approximately 630,000 distinct CDR3 sequences, approximately 59% of them seen only once. Germline V gives CDR1 KGHDR, CDR2 SFDVKD. J was trimmed by 2 bases and V by 3 bases; bases with no gene match: 8. The CDR3 spans 16 residues. The sample is drawn from a study of post-analysis software for immune sequencing data. General study findings and limits: People with multiple sclerosis had a significantly lower normalized Chao1 diversity than controls did. Patients showed TRBV5-6, TRBV5-1 and TRBV20-1 among several TRBV segments more frequent than in controls.

Sequenced: blood. This clonotype was sampled from a girl aged 2 to 9 with multiple sclerosis. V is TRBV24-1 and J is TRBJ1-2, with 7 bases lining up with TRBD1. CDR3 sequence: CATSDDDPGQNYGYTF. CDR3 sequence (DNA): TGTGCCACCAGTGATGATGACCCGGGACAGAACTATGGCTACACCTTC.